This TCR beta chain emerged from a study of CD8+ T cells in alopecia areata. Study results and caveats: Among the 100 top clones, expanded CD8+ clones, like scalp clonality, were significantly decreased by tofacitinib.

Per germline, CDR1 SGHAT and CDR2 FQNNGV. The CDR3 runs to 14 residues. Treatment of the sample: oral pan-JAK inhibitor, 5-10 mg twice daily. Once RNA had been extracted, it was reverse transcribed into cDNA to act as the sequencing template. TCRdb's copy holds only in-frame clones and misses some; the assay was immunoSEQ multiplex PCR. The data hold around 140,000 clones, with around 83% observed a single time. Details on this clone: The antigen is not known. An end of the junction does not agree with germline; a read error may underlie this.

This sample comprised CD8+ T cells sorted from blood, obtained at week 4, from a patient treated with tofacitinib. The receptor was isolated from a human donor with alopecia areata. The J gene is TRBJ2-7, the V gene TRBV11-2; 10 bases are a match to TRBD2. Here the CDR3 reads CASNLAGGYYEQYF. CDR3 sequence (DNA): TGTGCCAGCAACTTAGCGGGGGGTTACTACGAGCAGTACTTC.